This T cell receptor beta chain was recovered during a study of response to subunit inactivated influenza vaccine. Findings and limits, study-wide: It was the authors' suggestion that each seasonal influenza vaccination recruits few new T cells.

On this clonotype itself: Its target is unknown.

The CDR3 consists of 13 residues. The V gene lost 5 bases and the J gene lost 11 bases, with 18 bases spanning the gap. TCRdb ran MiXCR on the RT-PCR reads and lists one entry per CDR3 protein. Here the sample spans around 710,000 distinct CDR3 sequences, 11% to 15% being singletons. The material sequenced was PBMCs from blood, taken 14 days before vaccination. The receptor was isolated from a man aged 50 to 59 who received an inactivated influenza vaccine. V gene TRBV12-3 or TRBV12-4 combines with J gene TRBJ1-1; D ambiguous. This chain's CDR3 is CASSPRAPGGAFF. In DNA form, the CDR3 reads TGTGCCAGCAGTCCCCGGGCCCCCGGAGGGGCTTTCTTT.